These 19 T cell receptor beta chains were sequenced from one sample in a study of blood T cell repertoires in COVID-19. Assay: immunoSEQ multiplex PCR; the TCRdb copy retains only in-frame clones and omits some. Of about 90,000 clones detected, roughly 90% appear once; the ten largest clones hold roughly 2.5%. The specimen sequenced was peripheral blood. These TCRs come from a man aged 50-59 years with COVID-19, enrolled during active disease.

CDR3 nucleotide sequence: TGTGCCAGCAGCCCCCGGCGACTAGCCAAAAACATTCAGTACTTC. Translating it yields CASSPRRLAKNIQYF. This rearrangement joins TRBV6-5 to TRBJ2-4; no clear D. CDR1 and CDR2 from the germline V gene are MNHEY and SVGAGI. Trimming shortened V by 6 bases and J by 0 bases, and 12 bases separated the two germline ends. The CDR3 extends over 15 amino acids.

This rearrangement joins TRBV4-3 to TRBJ2-2; D unclear. Trimming cost V 4 bases and J 5 bases, with 17 bases left between them. Germline CDR1 is LGHNA and CDR2 is YSLEER. This CDR3 region has 16 residues. The CDR3 DNA follows: TGCGCCAGCAGCCTAGACTTCCTGACTGCTACCGGGGAGCTGTTTTTT. Translated: CASSLDFLTATGELFF.

The chain employs TRBV19 and TRBJ1-2; the D gene is possibly TRBD1 (6 bases). This CDR3 has 15 residues. CDR1 is LNHDA and CDR2 is SQIVND in the germline V gene (reference sequence). Trimming left V 3 bases short and J 2 bases short, with 13 bases between. CDR3 nucleotides: TGTGCCAGTAGTATTAATCAGGGGCGAAACTATGGCTACACCTTC. Translated: CASSINQGRNYGYTF.

The chain combines TRBV5-4 with TRBJ1-1; TRBD1 matches at 12 bases. With V trimmed by 4 bases and J by 4 bases, 5 bases remained unmatched. This CDR3 is built from 15 residues. Germline CDR1 is SGHNT and CDR2 is YYREEE (reference sequence). The CDR3 coding sequence is TGTGCCAGCAGCCTGGGGACAGGGGGCGTCACTGAAGCTTTCTTT. Its protein product is CASSLGTGGVTEAFF.

The chain recombines TRBV7-6 with TRBJ2-7; 9 positions match TRBD1. The germline gives CDR1 SGHVS, CDR2 FNYEAQ. The CDR3 has 15 residues. Trimming cost V 3 bases and J 7 bases; bases outside gene matches: 10. CDR3 sequence (DNA): TGTGCCAGCAGCTTGGTCCGGACAGGGGTGGATGAGCAGTACTTC. Translating gives CASSLVRTGVDEQYF.

This chain joins TRBV9 and TRBJ1-2, with TRBD1 as a possible D gene (6 bases). This CDR3 has 15 residues. The V end lost 3 bases, the J end lost 4 bases, and 16 bases lay between the germline ends. Per germline, CDR1 SGDLS and CDR2 YYNGEE. The CDR3 DNA reads as TGTGCCAGCAGCGCCGGGGGGCAGGATCTCTATGGCTACACCTTC. This gives the protein CASSAGGQDLYGYTF. Together with reference TRBV9 and TRBJ1-2, the CDR3 gives the full variable domain: DSGVTQTPKHLITATGQRVTLRCSPRSGDLSVYWYQQSLDQGLQFLIQYYNGEERAKGNILERFSAQQFPDLHSELNLSSLELGDSALYFCASSAGGQDLYGYTFGSGTRLTVV.

The chain couples TRBV3-1 (or the pseudogene TRBV3-2) to TRBJ2-1, with D uncertain. The CDR3 sequence is 13 residues long. Trimming removed 1 base from V and 6 bases from J, with 7 bases in between. Looked up from germline, CDR1 is LGHDT and CDR2 is YNNKEL (reference sequence). CDR3: CASSQVPGNEQFF. CDR3 DNA: TGTGCCAGCAGCCAAGTGCCCGGCAATGAGCAGTTCTTC.

The V call is TRBV6-5, the J call TRBJ2-7; 9 nucleotides match TRBD1. CDR1 and CDR2 from the germline V gene are MNHEY and SVGAGI. The CDR3 sequence is 13 residues long. The V and J ends lost 2 bases and 13 bases, in that order; junction bases with no gene match: 9. The CDR3 sequence: CASSYIGTGLRYF. The CDR3 bases are TGTGCCAGCAGTTACATCGGGACAGGGCTCCGATACTTC.

This rearrangement joins TRBV27 to TRBJ2-1; tentatively, D is TRBD1 (6 bases). Germline loops: CDR1 MNHEY, CDR2 SMNVEV (reference sequence). The V end was cut by 6 bases, the J end by 2 bases, with 17 bases between. The CDR3 has 16 residues. The CDR3 is CASSPESGTTYNEQFF. CDR3 DNA: TGTGCCAGCAGCCCCGAATCGGGGACAACCTACAATGAGCAGTTCTTC.

The J gene is TRBJ1-5, the V gene TRBV27; 9 bases line up with TRBD1. The CDR3 totals 15 residues. Trimming cost V 0 bases and J 6 bases; bases outside gene matches: 3. Germline-derived CDR1 and CDR2 are MNHEY and SMNVEV (reference sequence). CDR3 sequence: CASSLSGQGSQPQHF. The CDR3 nucleotides read TGTGCCAGCAGTTTATCGGGACAGGGTTCTCAGCCCCAGCATTTT.

The chain combines TRBV6-5 with TRBJ1-1, with D uncertain. The germline V gene encodes CDR1 MNHEY and CDR2 SVGAGI. Trimming pared 4 bases from V and 6 bases from J, leaving 6 bases between. The CDR3 length is 11 residues. The CDR3 loop is CASSSGAEAFF. The CDR3 DNA follows: TGTGCCAGCAGTTCGGGAGCTGAAGCTTTCTTT.

The CDR3 DNA reads TGCGCCAGCAGCCAGAAGGACACGAATCAGCCCCAGCATTTT. Its protein is CASSQKDTNQPQHF. This chain uses TRBV4-1 with TRBJ1-5, with a weak D call TRBD1 (5 bases). V was clipped by 3 bases and J by 4 bases, with 10 bases between them. Germline CDR1 and CDR2: MGHRA and YSYEKL. The CDR3 runs 14 residues.

The table lists this clone with a few counts. The chain combines TRBV27 with TRBJ1-6; 7 bases align to TRBD1. The CDR3 runs to 14 residues. Germline V CDR1 and CDR2: MNHEY, SMNVEV (reference sequence). Trimming at V came to 8 bases and at J to 7 bases, leaving 8 bases not matched to a gene. In DNA form, the CDR3 reads TGTGCCAGCGGAATCAGGGGGTACAATTCACCCCTCCACTTT. Amino acids: CASGIRGYNSPLHF.

The chain uses TRBV7-3 and TRBJ2-1, with D maybe TRBD1 (6 bases). V dropped 4 bases and J dropped 2 bases, with 12 bases sitting between them. This CDR3 has 15 amino acids. Germline V gene sequence: CDR1 SGHTA, CDR2 FQGTGA. CDR3 in amino acids: CASSSQGLAYNEQFF. The CDR3 DNA reads as TGTGCCAGCAGCTCCCAGGGGCTCGCCTACAATGAGCAGTTCTTC. The whole variable domain, remainder taken from reference TRBV7-3 and TRBJ2-1, is GAGVSQTPSNKVTEKGKYVELRCDPISGHTALYWYRQSLGQGPEFLIYFQGTGAADDSGLPNDRFFAVRPEGSVSTLKIQRTERGDSAVYLCASSSQGLAYNEQFFGPGTRLTVL.

The rearrangement uses TRBV6-4 and TRBJ2-5, with D perhaps matching TRBD2 (6 bases). CDR3 size: 18 residues. V lost 0 bases, J lost 0 bases, and 17 bases lay in between. CDR1 MRHNA and CDR2 SNTAGT come from the germline V gene. DNA for the CDR3: TGTGCCAGCAGTGACTCTGGGGGAGGACCACCGTACCAAGAGACCCAGTACTTC. Protein: CASSDSGGGPPYQETQYF.

The chain is built from TRBV30 and TRBJ2-7, with 11 bases that match TRBD2. The CDR3 is made up of 14 amino acids. The germline CDR1 and CDR2 sequences are GTSNPN and SVGIG (reference sequence). V dropped 5 bases and J dropped 2; count of bases not matched to a gene: 5. CDR3 region: CAWETSGGTYEQYF. The CDR3 region has the DNA TGTGCCTGGGAAACTAGCGGGGGTACCTACGAGCAGTACTTC. The whole variable domain, remainder taken from reference TRBV30 and TRBJ2-7, is SQTIHQWPATLVQPVGSPLSLECTVEGTSNPNLYWYRQAAGRGLQLLFYSVGIGQISSEVPQNLSASRPQDRQFILSSKKLLLSDSGFYLCAWETSGGTYEQYFGPGTRLTVT.

V gene TRBV27 combines with J gene TRBJ1-6, with D perhaps TRBD1 (6 bases). The CDR3 consists of 13 residues. V was trimmed by 1 base and J by 12 bases, leaving 10 bases between them. The germline gives CDR1 MNHEY, CDR2 SMNVEV (reference sequence). For the CDR3, the DNA is TGTGCCAGCAGTTTATACTCCAGGGGACCCCTCCACTTT. Translation: CASSLYSRGPLHF.

The V and J genes are TRBV12-5 and TRBJ1-1, with 10 positions matching TRBD1. The germline V gene has CDR1 LGHNT and CDR2 FRNRAP. Germline trimming cut 2 bases from V and 3 bases from J; bases unmatched to any gene: 9. This CDR3 contains 17 residues. The DNA for the CDR3 is TGTGCTAGTGGTTTGTCTCTGGGACAGGGGAAGGACACTGAAGCTTTCTTT. Translation gives CASGLSLGQGKDTEAFF.

The chain is built from TRBV27 and TRBJ1-2; D might be TRBD1 (6 bases). Germline V gene sequence: CDR1 MNHEY, CDR2 SMNVEV (reference sequence). Trimming removed 4 bases at V and 4 bases at J, with 10 bases between. This CDR3 has 13 amino acids. CDR3 loop: CASSSRGGYGYTF. The CDR3 DNA sequence: TGTGCCAGCAGTTCCAGGGGTGGCTATGGCTACACCTTC.